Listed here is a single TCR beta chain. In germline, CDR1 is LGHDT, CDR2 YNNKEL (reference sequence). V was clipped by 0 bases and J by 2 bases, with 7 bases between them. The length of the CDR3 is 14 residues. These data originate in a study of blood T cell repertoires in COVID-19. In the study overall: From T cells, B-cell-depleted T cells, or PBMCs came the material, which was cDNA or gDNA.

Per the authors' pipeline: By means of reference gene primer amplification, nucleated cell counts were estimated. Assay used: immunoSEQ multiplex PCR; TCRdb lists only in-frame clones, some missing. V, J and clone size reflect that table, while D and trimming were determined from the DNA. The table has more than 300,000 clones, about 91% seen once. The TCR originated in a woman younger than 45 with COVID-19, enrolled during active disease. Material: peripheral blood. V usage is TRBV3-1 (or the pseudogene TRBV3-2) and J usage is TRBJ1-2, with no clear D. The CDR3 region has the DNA TGTGCCAGCAGCCAAGATACTATCAACTATGGCTACACCTTC. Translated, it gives CASSQDTINYGYTF.